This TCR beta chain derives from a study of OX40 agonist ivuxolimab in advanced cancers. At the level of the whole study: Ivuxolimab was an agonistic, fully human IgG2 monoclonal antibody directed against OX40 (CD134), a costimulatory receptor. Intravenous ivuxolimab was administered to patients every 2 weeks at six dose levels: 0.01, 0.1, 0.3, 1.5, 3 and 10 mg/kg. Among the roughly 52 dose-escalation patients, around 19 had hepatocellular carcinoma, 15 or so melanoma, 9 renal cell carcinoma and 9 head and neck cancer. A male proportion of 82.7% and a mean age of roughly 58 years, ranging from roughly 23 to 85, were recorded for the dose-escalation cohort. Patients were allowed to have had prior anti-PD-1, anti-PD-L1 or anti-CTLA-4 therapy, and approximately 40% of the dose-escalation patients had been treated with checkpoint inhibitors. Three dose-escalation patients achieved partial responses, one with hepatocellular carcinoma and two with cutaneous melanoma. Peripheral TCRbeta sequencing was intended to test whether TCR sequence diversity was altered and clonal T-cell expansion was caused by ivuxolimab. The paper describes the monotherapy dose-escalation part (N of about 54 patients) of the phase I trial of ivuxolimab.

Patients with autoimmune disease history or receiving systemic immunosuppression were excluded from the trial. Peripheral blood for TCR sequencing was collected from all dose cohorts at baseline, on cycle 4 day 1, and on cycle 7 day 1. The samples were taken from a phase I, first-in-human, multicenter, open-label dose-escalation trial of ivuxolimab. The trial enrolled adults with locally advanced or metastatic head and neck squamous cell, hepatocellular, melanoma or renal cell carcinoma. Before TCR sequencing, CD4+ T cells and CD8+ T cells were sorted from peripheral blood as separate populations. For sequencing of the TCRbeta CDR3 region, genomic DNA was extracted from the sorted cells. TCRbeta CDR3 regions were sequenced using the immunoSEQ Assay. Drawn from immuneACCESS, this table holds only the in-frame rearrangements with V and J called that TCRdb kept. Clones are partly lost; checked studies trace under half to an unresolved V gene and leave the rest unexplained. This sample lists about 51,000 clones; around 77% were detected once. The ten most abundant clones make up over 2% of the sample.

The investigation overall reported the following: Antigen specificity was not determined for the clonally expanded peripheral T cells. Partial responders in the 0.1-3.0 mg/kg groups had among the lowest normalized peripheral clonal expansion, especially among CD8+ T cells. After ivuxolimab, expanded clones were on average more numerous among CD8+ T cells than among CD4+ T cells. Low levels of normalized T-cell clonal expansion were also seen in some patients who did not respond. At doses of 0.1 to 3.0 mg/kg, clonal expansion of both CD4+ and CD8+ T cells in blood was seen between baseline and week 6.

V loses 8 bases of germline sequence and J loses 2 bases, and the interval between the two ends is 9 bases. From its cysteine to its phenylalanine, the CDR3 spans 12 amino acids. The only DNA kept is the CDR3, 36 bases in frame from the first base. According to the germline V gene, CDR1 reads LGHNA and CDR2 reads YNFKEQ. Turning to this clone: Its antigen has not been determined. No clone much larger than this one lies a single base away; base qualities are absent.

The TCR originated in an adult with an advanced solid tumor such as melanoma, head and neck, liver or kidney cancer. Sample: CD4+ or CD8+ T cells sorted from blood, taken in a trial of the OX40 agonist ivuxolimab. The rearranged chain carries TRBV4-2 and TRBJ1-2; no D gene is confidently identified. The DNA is TGTGCCAGCCGATCCGGAAACTATGGCTACACCTTC. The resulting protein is CASRSGNYGYTF.